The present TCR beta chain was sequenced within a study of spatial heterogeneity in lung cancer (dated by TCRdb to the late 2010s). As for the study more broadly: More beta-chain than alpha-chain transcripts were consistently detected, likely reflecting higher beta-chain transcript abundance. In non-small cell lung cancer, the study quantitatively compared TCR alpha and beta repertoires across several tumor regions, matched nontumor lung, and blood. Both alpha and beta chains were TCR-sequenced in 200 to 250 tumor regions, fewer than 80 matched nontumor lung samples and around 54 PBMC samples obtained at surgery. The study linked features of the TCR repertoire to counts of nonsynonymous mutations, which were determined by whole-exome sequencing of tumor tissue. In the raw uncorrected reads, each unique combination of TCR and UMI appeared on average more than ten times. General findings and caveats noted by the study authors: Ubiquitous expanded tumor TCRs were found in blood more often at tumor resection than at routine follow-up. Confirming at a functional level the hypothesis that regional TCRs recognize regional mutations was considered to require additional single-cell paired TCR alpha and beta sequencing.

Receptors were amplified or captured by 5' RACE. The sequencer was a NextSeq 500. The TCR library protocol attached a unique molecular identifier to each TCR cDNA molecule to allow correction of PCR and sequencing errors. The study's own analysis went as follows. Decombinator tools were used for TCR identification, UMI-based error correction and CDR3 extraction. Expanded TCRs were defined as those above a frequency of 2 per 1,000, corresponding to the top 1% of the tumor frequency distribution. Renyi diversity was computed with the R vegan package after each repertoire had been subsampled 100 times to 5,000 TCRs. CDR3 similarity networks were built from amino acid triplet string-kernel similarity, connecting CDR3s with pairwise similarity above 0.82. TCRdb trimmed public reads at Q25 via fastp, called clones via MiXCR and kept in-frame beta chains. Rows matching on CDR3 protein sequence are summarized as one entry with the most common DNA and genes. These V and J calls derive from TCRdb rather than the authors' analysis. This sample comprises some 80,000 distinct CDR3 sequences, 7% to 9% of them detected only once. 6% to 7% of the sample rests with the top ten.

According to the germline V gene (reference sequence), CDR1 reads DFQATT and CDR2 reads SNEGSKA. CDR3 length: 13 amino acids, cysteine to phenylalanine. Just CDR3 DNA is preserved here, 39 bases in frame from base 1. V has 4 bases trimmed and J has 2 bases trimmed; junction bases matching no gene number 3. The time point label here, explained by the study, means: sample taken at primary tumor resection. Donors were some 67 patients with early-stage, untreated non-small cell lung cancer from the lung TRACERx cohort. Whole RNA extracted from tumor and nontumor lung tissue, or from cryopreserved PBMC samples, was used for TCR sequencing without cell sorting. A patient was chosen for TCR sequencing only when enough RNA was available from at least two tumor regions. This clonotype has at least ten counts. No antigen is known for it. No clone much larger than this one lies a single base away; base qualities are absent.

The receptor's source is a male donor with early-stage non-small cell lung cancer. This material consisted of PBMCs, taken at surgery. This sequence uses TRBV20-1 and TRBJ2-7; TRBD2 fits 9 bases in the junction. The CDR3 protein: CSAIRLAAYEQYF. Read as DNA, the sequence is TGCAGTGCTATACGACTAGCGGCCTACGAGCAGTACTTC.